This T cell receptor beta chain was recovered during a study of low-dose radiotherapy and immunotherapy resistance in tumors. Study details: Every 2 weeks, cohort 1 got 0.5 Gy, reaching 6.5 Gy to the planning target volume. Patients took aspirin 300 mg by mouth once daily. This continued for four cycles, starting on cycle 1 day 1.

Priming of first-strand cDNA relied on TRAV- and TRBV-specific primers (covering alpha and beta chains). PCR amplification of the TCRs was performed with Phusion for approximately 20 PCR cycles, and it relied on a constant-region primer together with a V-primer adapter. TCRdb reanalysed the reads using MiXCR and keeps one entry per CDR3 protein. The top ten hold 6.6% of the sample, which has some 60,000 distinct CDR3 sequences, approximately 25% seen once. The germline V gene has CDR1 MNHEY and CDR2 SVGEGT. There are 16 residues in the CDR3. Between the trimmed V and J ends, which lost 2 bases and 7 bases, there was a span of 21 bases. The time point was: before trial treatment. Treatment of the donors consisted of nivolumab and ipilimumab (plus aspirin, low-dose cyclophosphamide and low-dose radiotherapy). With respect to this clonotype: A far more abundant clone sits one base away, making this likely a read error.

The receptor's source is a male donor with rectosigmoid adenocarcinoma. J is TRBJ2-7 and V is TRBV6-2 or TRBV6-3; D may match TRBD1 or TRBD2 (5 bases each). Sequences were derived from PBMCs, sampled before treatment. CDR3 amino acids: CASSYPILRDRDEQYF. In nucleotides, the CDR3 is TGTGCCAGCAGTTACCCTATCCTTCGGGACCGGGATGAGCAGTACTTC.